The 17 T cell receptor beta chains reported below all come from one sample, sequenced in a study of cytomegalovirus exposure and HLA in healthy donors. PCR amplification relied on 60 Vbeta primers (plus 13 Jbeta primers). Only in-frame clones appear in the TCRdb table, and some are missing; sequencing was by immunoSEQ multiplex PCR. The repertoire holds 200,000 or so clones, with 70% to 80% as singletons. Sequencing used PBMCs. Every receptor here comes from a girl aged 2 to 9 in good health and CMV-seronegative.

The chain couples TRBV6-1 to TRBJ2-7, with 8 bases that match TRBD1. V shed 11 bases, J shed 4 bases, and the junction held 7 bases outside the gene matches. The CDR3 consists of 12 residues. The germline V gene encodes CDR1 MNHNS and CDR2 SASEGT. The CDR3: CAVDRGPYEQYF. The DNA of the CDR3 is TGTGCCGTCGACAGGGGTCCGTACGAGCAGTACTTC.

There are a few counts of this clone. The CDR3 nucleotides read TGTGCCAGCAGCCCCAGGGGGTTTAGCACTGAAGCTTTCTTT. This encodes CASSPRGFSTEAFF. The V call is TRBV5-4, the J call TRBJ1-1, with TRBD1 matching 7 bases. The germline V gene encodes CDR1 SGHNT and CDR2 YYREEE (reference sequence). CDR3 size: 14 residues. V was pared by 4 bases and J by 4 bases, with 7 bases of the junction left unmatched.

This clone was observed once. The junction and the germline gene differ at one end; a read error may be behind it. This chain joins TRBV5-1 and TRBJ2-5; 13 bases match TRBD2. The CDR3 runs to 16 residues. Per germline, CDR1 SGHRS and CDR2 YFSETQ. In nucleotides, the CDR3 is TGCGCCAGCAGCCCTGGACTAGCGGGGGTTCAAGAGGCCCAGTACTTC. Translated: CASSPGLAGVQEAQYF.

The V and J genes are TRBV5-4 and TRBJ1-2; D gene unclear. The CDR3 is made up of 11 amino acids. Per the germline V gene, CDR1 is SGHNT and CDR2 is YYREEE (reference sequence). V gave up 2 bases and J gave up 8 bases, with 7 bases separating them. The DNA for the CDR3 is TGTGCCAGCAGCTTTGTCGGGGGCTACACCTTC. It yields the protein CASSFVGGYTF.

The chain joins TRBV5-1 to TRBJ1-5; D may be TRBD1 (6 bases). V was shortened by 1 base and J by 2 bases, with 10 bases between the two germline ends. This CDR3 has 15 amino acids. Germline lookup yields CDR1 SGHRS and CDR2 YFSETQ. The CDR3 region is CASSLQGQGNQPQHF. The CDR3 region has the DNA TGCGCCAGCAGCTTGCAGGGGCAGGGCAATCAGCCCCAGCATTTT.

The V gene is TRBV15, the J gene TRBJ1-4; 7 bases agree with TRBD1. Germline trimming cut 0 bases from V and 5 bases from J; bases unmatched to any gene: 3. The germline CDR1 and CDR2 sequences are LNHNV and YYDKDF (reference sequence). The CDR3 is 15 residues long. CDR3 loop: CATSRERGPNEKLFF. CDR3 in DNA: TGTGCCACCAGCAGAGAAAGGGGGCCGAATGAAAAACTGTTTTTT.

The chain combines TRBV19 with TRBJ2-7; tentative D call: TRBD2 (6 bases). The CDR3 is 12 amino acids. The V and J ends lost 6 bases and 7 bases respectively, with 13 bases between them. CDR1 LNHDA and CDR2 SQIVND come from the germline V gene (reference sequence). For the CDR3, the DNA is TGTGCCAGTAGCCGGGAGCCGGGGGAGCAGTACTTC. Residues: CASSREPGEQYF.

The chain couples TRBV9 to TRBJ1-3; no definite D call. Germline V gene data show CDR1 as SGDLS and CDR2 as YYNGEE. CDR3 size: 16 residues. V was pared by 1 base and J by 0 bases, with 11 bases between. The CDR3 coding sequence is TGTGCCAGCAGCGTAAACCCCCACGGCTCTGGAAACACCATATATTTT. Protein product: CASSVNPHGSGNTIYF.

The sample holds a few counts of this clone. J is TRBJ1-1 and V is TRBV9, with D unresolved. V was pared by 4 bases and J by 3 bases, with 10 bases between. CDR3 length: 13 amino acids. Germline lookup yields CDR1 SGDLS and CDR2 YYNGEE. The CDR3 region has the DNA TGTGCCAGCAGCTCTAGTCTGGACACTGAAGCTTTCTTT. The encoded protein is CASSSSLDTEAFF.

The rearrangement joins TRBV11-2 to TRBJ1-2; the D is unclear. The CDR3 totals 15 residues. Germline CDR1 and CDR2: SGHAT and FQNNGV. V shed 0 bases and J shed 7 bases, with 15 bases lying between them. The CDR3 nucleotides are TGTGCCAGCAGCTTAGAGGCCAGGTCCAGCTCTGGCTACACCTTC. Translated: CASSLEARSSSGYTF.

The rearrangement uses TRBV29-1 and TRBJ1-2; TRBD1 matches at 8 bases. The germline CDR1 and CDR2 sequences are SQVTM and ANQGSEA. The length of the CDR3 is 18 residues. V gave up 5 bases and J gave up 0 bases; unmatched junction bases: 17. The CDR3 is CSVPRLETGAHANYGYTF. Written as DNA, the CDR3 is TGCAGCGTTCCCCGTCTTGAGACAGGGGCCCATGCTAACTATGGCTACACCTTC.

The chain couples TRBV5-1 to TRBJ2-1; no clear D gene. The germline V and J ends were trimmed by 1 base and 0 bases, with 17 bases remaining between them. The CDR3 totals 18 residues. Germline CDR1 reads SGHRS; CDR2 reads YFSETQ. The CDR3 bases are TGCGCCAGCAGCTTGTTTGTGAACTACCGTACCTCCTACAATGAGCAGTTCTTC. This gives the protein CASSLFVNYRTSYNEQFF.

The rearrangement joins TRBV7-9 to TRBJ2-1, with 8 bases lining up with TRBD1. Germline CDR1 SEHNR, CDR2 FQNEAQ (reference sequence). The V segment lost 1 base and the J segment 6 bases; nucleotides outside the gene matches: 11. The CDR3 totals 17 residues. CDR3 sequence: CASSLVTGQGTLNEQFF. As DNA, the CDR3 is TGTGCCAGCAGCTTAGTTACCGGACAGGGTACACTCAATGAGCAGTTCTTC.

The chain couples TRBV15 to TRBJ2-7, with D maybe TRBD1 (8 bases). Between the trimmed V and J ends, which lost 1 base and 2 bases, there was a span of 12 bases. The CDR3 has 15 amino acids. Per germline, CDR1 LNHNV and CDR2 YYDKDF (reference sequence). The CDR3 protein is CATSRAAGQAYEQYF. CDR3 DNA: TGTGCCACCAGCAGAGCAGCGGGACAGGCCTACGAGCAGTACTTC.

In its sample, this clone was seen a few times. J is TRBJ1-1 and V is TRBV2; 8 nucleotides align to TRBD1. Germline V lookup: CDR1 SNHLY, CDR2 FYNNEI. This CDR3 has 16 residues. V shed 2 bases and J 3 bases; nucleotides not matched to a gene: 8. The CDR3 here is CASSESGQGGDTEAFF. The CDR3 bases are TGTGCCAGCAGTGAATCAGGACAGGGAGGGGACACTGAAGCTTTCTTT.

CDR3 nucleotides: TGTGCCAGCTCACCATCCGGGACAGGGGGCTACGAGCAGTACTTC. Amino acids: CASSPSGTGGYEQYF. V usage is TRBV18 and J usage is TRBJ2-7, with TRBD1 matching 11 bases. V shed 2 bases, J shed 3 bases, and the junction held 3 bases outside the gene matches. CDR3 length: 15 residues. Germline-derived CDR1 and CDR2 are KGHSH and LQKENI. The whole variable domain, filled in from reference TRBV18 and TRBJ2-7, reads NAGVMQNPRHLVRRRGQEARLRCSPMKGHSHVYWYRQLPEEGLKFMVYLQKENIIDESGMPKERFSAEFPKEGPSILRIQQVVRGDSAAYFCASSPSGTGGYEQYFGPGTRLTVT.

The genes are TRBV7-6 and TRBJ2-7; tentative D call: TRBD1 (5 bases). The CDR3 is 15 residues long. From germline, CDR1 is SGHVS and CDR2 FNYEAQ. Trimming removed 1 base from V and 3 bases from J, with 13 bases in between. CDR3 sequence: CASSLGGKGNYEQYF. CDR3 bases: TGTGCCAGCAGCTTAGGAGGAAAGGGGAACTACGAGCAGTACTTC.